This T cell receptor beta chain derives from a study of cytomegalovirus exposure and HLA in healthy donors. It was with 60 Vbeta and 13 Jbeta primers that the PCR ran. Sequenced by immunoSEQ multiplex PCR; TCRdb stores in-frame clones only, minus some. This table holds around 69,000 clones, approximately 70% found once. General study results and limits: Available immune exposure information was restricted to CMV serostatus only.

Donors consisted of healthy bone marrow donors. Germline lookup yields CDR1 SQVTM and CDR2 ANQGSEA. The CDR3 is made up of 13 amino acids. Between the trimmed V and J ends, which lost 3 bases and 3 bases, there was a span of 6 bases. Concerning this clone: Its antigen is unknown.

The chain has TRBV29-1 and TRBJ2-6; TRBD1 is a possible D gene (5 bases). Specimen: PBMCs. The sequence was collected from a woman between 50 and 59 years old in good health and CMV-seropositive. The CDR3 DNA is TGCAGCGTTGACAGGGATGGGGCCAACGTCCTGACTTTC. Translated, it gives CSVDRDGANVLTF. The variable domain in full, completed from reference TRBV29-1 and TRBJ2-6, reads SAVISQKPSRDICQRGTSLTIQCQVDSQVTMMFWYRQQPGQSLTLIATANQGSEATYESGFVIDKFPISRPNLTFSTLTVSNMSPEDSSIYLCSVDRDGANVLTFGAGSRLTVL.